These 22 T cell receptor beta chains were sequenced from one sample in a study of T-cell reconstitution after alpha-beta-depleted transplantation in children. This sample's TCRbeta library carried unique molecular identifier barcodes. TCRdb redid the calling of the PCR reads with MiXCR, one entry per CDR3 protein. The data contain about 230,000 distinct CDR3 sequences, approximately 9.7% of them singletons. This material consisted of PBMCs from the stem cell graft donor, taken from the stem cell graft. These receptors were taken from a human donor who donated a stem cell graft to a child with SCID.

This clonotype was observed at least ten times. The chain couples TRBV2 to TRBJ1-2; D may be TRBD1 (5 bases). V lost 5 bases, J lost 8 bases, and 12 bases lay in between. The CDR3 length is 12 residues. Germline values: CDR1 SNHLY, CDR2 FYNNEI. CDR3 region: CASSLQGYGYTF. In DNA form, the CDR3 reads TGTGCCAGCAGTCTGCAGGGCTACGGCTACACCTTC.

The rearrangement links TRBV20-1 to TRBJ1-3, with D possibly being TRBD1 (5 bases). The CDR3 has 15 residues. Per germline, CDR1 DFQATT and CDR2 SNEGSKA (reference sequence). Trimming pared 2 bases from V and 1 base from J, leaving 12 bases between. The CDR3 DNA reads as TGCAGTGCTAGAAGCGGGACGGAGTCTGGAAACACCATATATTTT. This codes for CSARSGTESGNTIYF.

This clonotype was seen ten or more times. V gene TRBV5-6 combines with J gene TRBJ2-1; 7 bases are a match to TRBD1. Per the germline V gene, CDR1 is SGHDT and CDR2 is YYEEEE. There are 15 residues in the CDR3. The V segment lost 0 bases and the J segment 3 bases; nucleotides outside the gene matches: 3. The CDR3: CASSLGGGHYNEQFF. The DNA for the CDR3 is TGTGCCAGCAGCTTGGGAGGGGGCCACTACAATGAGCAGTTCTTC.

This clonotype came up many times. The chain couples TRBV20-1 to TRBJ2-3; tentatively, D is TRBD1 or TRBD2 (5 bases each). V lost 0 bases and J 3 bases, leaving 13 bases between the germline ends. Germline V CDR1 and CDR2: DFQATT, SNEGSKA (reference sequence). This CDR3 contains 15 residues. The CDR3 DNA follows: TGCAGTGCTAGAGATTTAGGGGTAGCGACAGATACGCAGTATTTT. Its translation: CSARDLGVATDTQYF.

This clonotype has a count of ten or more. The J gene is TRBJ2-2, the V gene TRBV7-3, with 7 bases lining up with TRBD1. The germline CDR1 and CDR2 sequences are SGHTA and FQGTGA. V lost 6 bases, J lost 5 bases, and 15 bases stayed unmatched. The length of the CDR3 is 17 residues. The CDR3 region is CASREVNRDRITGELFF. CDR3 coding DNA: TGTGCCAGCAGGGAAGTAAACCGGGACAGAATAACCGGGGAGCTGTTTTTT.

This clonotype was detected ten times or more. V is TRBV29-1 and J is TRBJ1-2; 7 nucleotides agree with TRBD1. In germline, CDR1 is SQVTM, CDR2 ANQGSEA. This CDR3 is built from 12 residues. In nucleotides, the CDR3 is TGCAGGGCACAGGGGCCTAACTATGGCTACACCTTC. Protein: CRAQGPNYGYTF.

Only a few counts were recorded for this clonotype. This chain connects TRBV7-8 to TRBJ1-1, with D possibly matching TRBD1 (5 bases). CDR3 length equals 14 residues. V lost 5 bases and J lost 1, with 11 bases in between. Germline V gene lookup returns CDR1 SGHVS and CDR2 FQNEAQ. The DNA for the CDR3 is TGTGCCAGCAGCCCGGGACTGTGGAACACTGAAGCTTTCTTT. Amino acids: CASSPGLWNTEAFF.

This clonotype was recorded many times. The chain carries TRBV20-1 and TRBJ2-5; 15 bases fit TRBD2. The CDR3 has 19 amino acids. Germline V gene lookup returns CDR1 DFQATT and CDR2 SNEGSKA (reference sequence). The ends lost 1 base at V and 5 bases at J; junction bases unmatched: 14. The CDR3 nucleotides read TGCAGTGCTAGAGGAGGGGGTGGACTAGCGGGGGGGCCGGTTGAGACCCAGTACTTC. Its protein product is CSARGGGGLAGGPVETQYF.

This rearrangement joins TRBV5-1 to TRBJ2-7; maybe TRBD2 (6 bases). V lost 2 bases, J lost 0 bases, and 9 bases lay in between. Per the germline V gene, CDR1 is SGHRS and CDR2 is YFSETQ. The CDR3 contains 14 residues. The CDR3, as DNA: TGCGCCAGCAGCTTCGCGGGGATCTCCTACGAGCAGTACTTC. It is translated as CASSFAGISYEQYF.

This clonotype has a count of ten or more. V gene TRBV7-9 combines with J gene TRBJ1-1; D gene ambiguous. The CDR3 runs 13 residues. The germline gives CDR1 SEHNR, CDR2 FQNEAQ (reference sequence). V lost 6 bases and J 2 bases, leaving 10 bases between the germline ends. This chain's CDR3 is CASSRYDNTEAFF. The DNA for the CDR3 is TGTGCCAGCAGTCGGTATGATAACACTGAAGCTTTCTTT.

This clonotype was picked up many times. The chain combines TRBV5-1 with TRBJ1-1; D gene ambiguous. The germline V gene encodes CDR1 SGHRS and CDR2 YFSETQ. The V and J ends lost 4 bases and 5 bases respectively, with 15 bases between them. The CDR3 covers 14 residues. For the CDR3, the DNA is TGCGCCAGCAGCCTGGACGCCGTAGGAACTGAAGCTTTCTTT. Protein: CASSLDAVGTEAFF.

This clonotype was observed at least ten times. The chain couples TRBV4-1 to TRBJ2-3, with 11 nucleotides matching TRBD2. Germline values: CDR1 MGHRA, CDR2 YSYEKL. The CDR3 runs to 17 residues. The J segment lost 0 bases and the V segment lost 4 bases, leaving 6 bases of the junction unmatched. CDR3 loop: CASSRRLAGGSTDTQYF. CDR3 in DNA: TGCGCCAGCAGCCGAAGGCTAGCGGGGGGTAGCACAGATACGCAGTATTTT.

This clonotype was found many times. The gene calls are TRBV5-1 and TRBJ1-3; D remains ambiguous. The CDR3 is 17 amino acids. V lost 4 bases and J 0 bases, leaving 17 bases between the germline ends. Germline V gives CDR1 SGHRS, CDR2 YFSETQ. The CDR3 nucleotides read TGCGCCAGCAGCGTGAGCGGCCAGGCGACCTCTGGAAACACCATATATTTT. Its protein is CASSVSGQATSGNTIYF.

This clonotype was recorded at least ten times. The CDR3 spells CASSAEGRQQETQYF. For the CDR3, the DNA is TGTGCCAGCAGCGCCGAGGGGCGACAGCAAGAGACCCAGTACTTC. The chain is built from TRBV9 and TRBJ2-5; either TRBD1 or TRBD2 may fit D (5 bases each). V dropped 3 bases and J dropped 2 bases, with 14 bases sitting between them. CDR1 is SGDLS and CDR2 is YYNGEE in the germline V gene. CDR3 length: 15 residues.

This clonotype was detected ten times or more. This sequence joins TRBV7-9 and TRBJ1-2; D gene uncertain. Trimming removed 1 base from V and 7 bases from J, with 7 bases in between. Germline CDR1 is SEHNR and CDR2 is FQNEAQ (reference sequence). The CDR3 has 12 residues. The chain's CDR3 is CASSLEGGGYTF. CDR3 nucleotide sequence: TGTGCCAGCAGCTTAGAGGGCGGTGGCTACACCTTC.

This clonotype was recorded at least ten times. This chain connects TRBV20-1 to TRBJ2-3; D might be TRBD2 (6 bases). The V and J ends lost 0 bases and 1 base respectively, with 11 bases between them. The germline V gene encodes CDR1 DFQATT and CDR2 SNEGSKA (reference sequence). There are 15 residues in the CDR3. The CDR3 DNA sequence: TGCAGTGCTAGAGACGCTAGCGTGGGCACAGATACGCAGTATTTT. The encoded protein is CSARDASVGTDTQYF.

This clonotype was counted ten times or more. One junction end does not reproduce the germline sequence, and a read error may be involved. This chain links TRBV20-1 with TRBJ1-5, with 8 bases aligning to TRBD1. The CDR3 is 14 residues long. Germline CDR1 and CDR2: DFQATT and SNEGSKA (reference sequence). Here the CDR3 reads CSARDRGHGQPQHF. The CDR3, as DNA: TGCAGTGCTCGAGACAGGGGACATGGACAGCCCCAGCATTTT.

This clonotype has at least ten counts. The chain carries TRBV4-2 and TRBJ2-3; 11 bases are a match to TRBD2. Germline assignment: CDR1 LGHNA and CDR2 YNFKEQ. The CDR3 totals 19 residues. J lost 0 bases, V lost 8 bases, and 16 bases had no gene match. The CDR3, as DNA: TGTGCCAGCCGCTACGAGAGAGGGACTAGCGGATCGAGCACAGATACGCAGTATTTT. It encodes CASRYERGTSGSSTDTQYF.

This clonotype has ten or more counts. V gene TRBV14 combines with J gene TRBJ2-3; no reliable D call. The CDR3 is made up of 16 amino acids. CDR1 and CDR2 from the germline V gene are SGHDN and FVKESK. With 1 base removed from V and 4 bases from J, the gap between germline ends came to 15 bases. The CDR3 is CASSQAWAVKADTQYF. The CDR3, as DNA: TGTGCCAGCAGCCAAGCTTGGGCAGTGAAGGCAGATACGCAGTATTTT. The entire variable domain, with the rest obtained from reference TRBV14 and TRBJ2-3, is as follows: EAGVTQFPSHSVIEKGQTVTLRCDPISGHDNLYWYRRVMGKEIKFLLHFVKESKQDESGMPNNRFLAERTGGTYSTLKVQPAELEDSGVYFCASSQAWAVKADTQYFGPGTRLTVL.

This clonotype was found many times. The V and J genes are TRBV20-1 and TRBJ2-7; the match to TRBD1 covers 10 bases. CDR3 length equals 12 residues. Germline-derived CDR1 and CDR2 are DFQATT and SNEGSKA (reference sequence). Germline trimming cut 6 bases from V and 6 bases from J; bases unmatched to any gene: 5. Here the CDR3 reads CSATGQGTEQYF. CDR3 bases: TGCAGTGCAACGGGACAGGGGACCGAGCAGTACTTC.

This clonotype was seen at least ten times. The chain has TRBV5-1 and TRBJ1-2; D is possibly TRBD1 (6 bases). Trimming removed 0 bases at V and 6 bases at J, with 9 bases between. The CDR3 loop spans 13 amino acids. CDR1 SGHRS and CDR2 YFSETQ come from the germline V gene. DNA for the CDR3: TGCGCCAGCAGCTTGGTGGGGGCCCATGGCTACACCTTC. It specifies CASSLVGAHGYTF.

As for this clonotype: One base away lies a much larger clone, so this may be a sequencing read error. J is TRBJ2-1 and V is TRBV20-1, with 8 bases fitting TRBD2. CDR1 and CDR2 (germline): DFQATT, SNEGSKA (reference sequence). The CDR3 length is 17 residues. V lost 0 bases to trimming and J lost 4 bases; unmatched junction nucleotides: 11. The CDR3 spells CSARDVYPAGVYNEQFF. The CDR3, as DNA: TGCAGTGCTAGAGATGTATACCCAGCGGGGGTTTACAATGAGCAGTTCTTC.